The present entry profiles one T cell receptor (beta chain) with its context. The antigen is undetermined. Germline CDR1 reads SGHRS; CDR2 reads YFSETQ. The CDR3 is made up of 16 amino acids. Germline trimming cut 4 bases from V and 6 bases from J; bases unmatched to any gene: 11. These data are taken from a study of shared clonotypes between healthy human individuals. Study-level points and caveats: Shared clonotypes across all four donors exceeded non-shared ones in generation probability.

This table comes from immunoSEQ multiplex PCR, and its TCRdb copy is limited to in-frame clones, with some not included. In the table there are under 1,100,000 clones, 60% to 80% of which are singletons. The investigators split CD4+ cells into a CD45RA+ naive subset and a CD45RA-negative memory subset. This receptor was identified in a man aged 18 to 29 in good health. This chain uses TRBV5-1 with TRBJ2-1; 9 bases align to TRBD1. The sequenced material came from memory CD4+ T cells sorted from blood. Subset indicated: CD45RA-negative fraction. CDR3 region: CASSLRPGQGSNEQFF. CDR3 nucleotides: TGCGCCAGCAGCCTTAGACCGGGACAGGGATCCAATGAGCAGTTCTTC.